Presented here are 24 T cell receptor beta chains from one specimen sequenced in a study of T cells expressing NK-cell markers. Reanalyzing the 5' RACE reads, TCRdb keeps one entry per CDR3 protein, without DNA. The ten top clones account for roughly 4.2%, within a sample of about 260,000 distinct CDR3 sequences. Material for sequencing was blood T cells: a sorted CD56 or NKG2C T cell subset, CD4+ or CD8+ T cells, or bulk PBMC T cells (not recorded which). These receptors originate from a woman between 18 and 70 years old in good health.

The chain recombines TRBV24-1 with TRBJ2-3; TCRdb selects TRBD1, and the lack of DNA leaves this call unchecked. Per germline, CDR1 KGHDR and CDR2 SFDVKD. There are 16 residues in the CDR3. The CDR3 sequence: CATSDFRRGRADTQYF.

The chain recombines TRBV12-3 or TRBV12-4 with TRBJ2-2. The CDR3 consists of 15 residues. The CDR3 loop is CASSLPWVVSGELFF.

The genes are TRBV5-1 and TRBJ2-5; TCRdb outputs TRBD2, but without DNA this stays unchecked. The CDR3 consists of 14 residues. Germline V gene sequence: CDR1 SGHRS, CDR2 YFSETQ. This chain's CDR3 is CASRSGGAGETQYF.

The chain joins TRBV20-1 to TRBJ1-5; TCRdb's D gene call, TRBD1, goes unchecked for lack of DNA. The germline V gene has CDR1 DFQATT and CDR2 SNEGSKA (reference sequence). There are 15 residues in the CDR3. The chain's CDR3 is CSATTGGEVGQPQHF.

This chain joins TRBV3-1 and TRBJ1-2. Per germline, CDR1 LGHDT and CDR2 YNNKEL (reference sequence). CDR3 size: 14 residues. This CDR3 reads CASSQDSGNYGYTF.

The J gene is TRBJ2-4, the V gene TRBV2. The CDR3 length is 14 residues. Germline values: CDR1 SNHLY, CDR2 FYNNEI. The CDR3 loop is CASSEARRQDIQYF.

The rearrangement uses TRBV24-1 and TRBJ2-1; TCRdb lists TRBD2, though no DNA is available to test this call. The CDR3 is 12 amino acids. Germline V lookup: CDR1 KGHDR, CDR2 SFDVKD. The CDR3: CATSDIADEQFF.

This chain uses TRBV12-5 with TRBJ2-6; TCRdb gives TRBD1 as the D gene, but with no DNA this cannot be confirmed. CDR3 length: 15 residues. Germline assignment: CDR1 LGHNT and CDR2 FRNRAP. This CDR3 reads CASAGWGSGANVLTF.

The V call is TRBV15, the J call TRBJ2-2; the TCRdb D gene call, TRBD1, has no DNA to confirm it. This CDR3 has 17 amino acids. Germline CDR1 LNHNV, CDR2 YYDKDF (reference sequence). CDR3 protein: CATSRDFGTGGSGELFF.

The genes are TRBV29-1 and TRBJ2-1; as DNA is missing, the TRBD2 call by TCRdb cannot be tested. This CDR3 region has 14 residues. Per the germline V gene, CDR1 is SQVTM and CDR2 is ANQGSEA. CDR3 in amino acids: CSGTLADNYNEQFF.

CDR3 protein: CASSSAGTGANVLTF. The chain combines TRBV5-1 with TRBJ2-6; TCRdb selects TRBD1, and the lack of DNA leaves this call unchecked. Germline CDR1 SGHRS, CDR2 YFSETQ. The CDR3 runs 15 residues.

The genes are TRBV18 and TRBJ2-5; TCRdb names TRBD1, which stays unverified in the absence of DNA. Germline V lookup: CDR1 KGHSH, CDR2 LQKENI. This CDR3 has 12 residues. The CDR3 sequence: CASSPEGGTQYF.

The chain carries TRBV9 and TRBJ2-5; the TCRdb D gene call, TRBD1, has no DNA to confirm it. Germline V CDR1 and CDR2: SGDLS, YYNGEE. CDR3 length: 16 amino acids. The CDR3 here is CASSVAVGGTQETQYF.

This chain links TRBV7-2 with TRBJ2-5. The CDR3 is made up of 14 amino acids. Germline assignment: CDR1 SGHTA and CDR2 FQGNSA. CDR3 sequence: CASSFLDYQETQYF.

V gene TRBV7-9 combines with J gene TRBJ1-1; absent DNA, TCRdb's TRBD1 call cannot be checked. This CDR3 contains 16 residues. CDR1 and CDR2 (germline): SEHNR, FQNEAQ (reference sequence). The chain's CDR3 is CASSLAVTGRNTEAFF.

V usage is TRBV7-9 and J usage is TRBJ2-5; TCRdb's D gene call, TRBD1, goes unchecked for lack of DNA. The CDR3 is 14 residues long. The V gene's germline CDR1 is SEHNR and CDR2 FQNEAQ (reference sequence). The CDR3 spells CASSSPGRGETQYF. The entire variable domain, with the rest obtained from reference TRBV7-9 and TRBJ2-5, is as follows: DTGVSQNPRHKITKRGQNVTFRCDPISEHNRLYWYRQTLGQGPEFLTYFQNEAQLEKSRLLSDRFSAERPKGSFSTLEIQRTEQGDSAMYLCASSSPGRGETQYFGPGTRLLVL.

J is TRBJ2-7 and V is TRBV9; TCRdb picks TRBD2, but there is no DNA to check that call. The CDR3 extends over 17 amino acids. Germline V gives CDR1 SGDLS, CDR2 YYNGEE. The CDR3 loop reads CASSAGLAGAVSYEQYF.

This chain connects TRBV20-1 to TRBJ2-7; TCRdb designates TRBD1, a call that cannot be tested without DNA. Germline V gene lookup returns CDR1 DFQATT and CDR2 SNEGSKA (reference sequence). This CDR3 has 15 residues. CDR3 sequence reads: CSARDPRDTTYEQYF.

The chain is built from TRBV3-1 and TRBJ1-1. CDR1 is LGHDT, CDR2 YNNKEL, per germline (reference sequence). CDR3 length equals 13 residues. CDR3 sequence: CASSHQGPTEAFF.

J is TRBJ2-1 and V is TRBV5-6; no DNA is available, so the TRBD2 call from TCRdb remains unchecked. This CDR3 spans 16 amino acids. The germline gives CDR1 SGHDT, CDR2 YYEEEE. The CDR3 here is CASSLPGLAGFNEQFF.

The CDR3 here is CASSFWTSGHSNEQFF. V and J are TRBV28 and TRBJ2-1; TCRdb gives TRBD2 as the D gene, but with no DNA this cannot be confirmed. The CDR3 runs 16 residues. Germline CDR1 is MDHEN and CDR2 is SYDVKM.

V usage is TRBV3-1 and J usage is TRBJ2-7; TCRdb's D call of TRBD2 is untestable without DNA. Germline V gene sequence: CDR1 LGHDT, CDR2 YNNKEL (reference sequence). This CDR3 is 14 amino acids long. This CDR3 reads CASSQTSGLYEQYF.

This rearrangement joins TRBV12-3 or TRBV12-4 to TRBJ2-1; the D call from TCRdb, TRBD1, cannot be confirmed without DNA. CDR3 length: 14 residues. The CDR3 loop is CASSYGGTAAEQFF.

The chain combines TRBV7-9 with TRBJ1-3. Germline CDR1 reads SEHNR; CDR2 reads FQNEAQ (reference sequence). The CDR3 is 13 residues long. CDR3: CASSQSPGNTIYF.